This is a list of T cell receptor beta chains from one sample in a study of human T cells and chemical hapten exposure. TCRdb ran MiXCR on the 5' RACE reads and lists one entry per CDR3 protein. The sample lists tens of thousands of distinct CDR3 sequences, about 16% occurring once. The source of these receptors is a female donor in good health. Each CDR3 is given with its conserved first and last residue. The D gene is left open where the match is weak. Clone size is given for some rows only: seen once, a few or many times, or a class if the clone is expanded.

J: TRBJ1-4; D: NA; size: few; V: TRBV5-4; CDR3: CASSPTTGINEKLFF; DNA: TGTGCCAGCAGCCCTACAACAGGGATAAATGAAAAACTGTTTTTT
J: TRBJ1-6; D: NA; size: NA; V: TRBV7-2; CDR3: CASSLIGGADNSPLHF; DNA: TGTGCCAGCAGCTTAATCGGCGGGGCGGATAATTCACCCCTCCACTTT
J: TRBJ1-2; D: TRBD1; size: NA; V: TRBV2; CDR3: CASSRIGQGTDYGYTF; DNA: TGTGCCAGCAGTAGAATCGGACAGGGGACCGACTATGGCTACACCTTC
J: TRBJ1-4; D: NA; size: few; V: TRBV20-1; CDR3: CSADSTNEKLFF; DNA: TGCAGTGCTGACAGCACTAATGAAAAACTGTTTTTT
J: TRBJ1-6; D: TRBD1; size: few; V: TRBV12-3/TRBV12-4; CDR3: CASSWGQAVNSPLHF; DNA: TGTGCCAGCAGTTGGGGACAGGCGGTTAATTCACCCCTCCACTTT
J: TRBJ2-1; D: TRBD2; size: few; V: TRBV9; CDR3: CASSVDRTSGVYEQFF; DNA: TGTGCCAGCAGCGTAGATAGGACTAGCGGGGTATATGAGCAGTTCTTC
J: TRBJ2-7; D: TRBD2; size: NA; V: TRBV12-3/TRBV12-4; CDR3: CASRQAGGTYEQYF; DNA: TGTGCCAGCAGGCAAGCGGGAGGGACCTACGAGCAGTACTTC
J: TRBJ2-1; D: NA; size: few; V: TRBV20-1; CDR3: CSASRGRYNEQFF; DNA: TGCAGTGCTTCGCGGGGGCGGTACAATGAGCAGTTCTTC
J: TRBJ1-2; D: NA; size: few; V: TRBV29-1; CDR3: CSVETQSGYGYTF; DNA: TGCAGCGTTGAAACACAGAGCGGGTATGGCTACACCTTC
J: TRBJ2-2; D: NA; size: NA; V: TRBV19; CDR3: CASGDFSGELFF; DNA: TGTGCCAGTGGGGACTTCTCCGGGGAGCTGTTTTTT
J: TRBJ2-1; D: NA; size: few; V: TRBV4-2; CDR3: CASSQAGKSPSEQFF; DNA: TGTGCCAGCAGCCAAGCCGGGAAGTCTCCCAGTGAGCAGTTCTTC
J: TRBJ2-1; D: NA; size: NA; V: TRBV5-1; CDR3: CASAEGVSYNEQFF; DNA: TGCGCCAGCGCAGAAGGGGTTAGCTACAATGAGCAGTTCTTC
J: TRBJ2-1; D: TRBD2; size: few; V: TRBV29-1; CDR3: CRDLAGRTYNEQFF; DNA: TGCAGGGATTTAGCGGGACGAACCTACAATGAGCAGTTCTTC
J: TRBJ2-3; D: NA; size: NA; V: TRBV10-2; CDR3: CASRDYPPDTQYF; DNA: TGCGCCAGCAGGGACTACCCCCCAGATACGCAGTATTTT
J: TRBJ1-1; D: TRBD1; size: few; V: TRBV6-5; CDR3: CASRGGTVSLPRAEAFF; DNA: TGTGCCAGCAGGGGGGGGACAGTAAGCCTCCCGAGGGCTGAAGCTTTCTTT
J: TRBJ2-5; D: NA; size: few; V: TRBV7-9; CDR3: CASSLTLETQYF; DNA: TGTGCCAGCAGCTTAACTTTGGAGACCCAGTACTTC
J: TRBJ2-3; D: TRBD1; size: NA; V: TRBV7-8; CDR3: CASSLALGGLTSTDTQYF; DNA: TGTGCCAGCAGCTTAGCGTTAGGGGGCCTAACTAGCACAGATACGCAGTATTTT
J: TRBJ1-1; D: NA; size: few; V: TRBV2; CDR3: CASRENGAGATEAFF; DNA: TGTGCCAGCAGGGAAAACGGCGCCGGGGCCACTGAAGCTTTCTTT
J: TRBJ1-4; D: NA; size: few; V: TRBV4-1; CDR3: CASSPQEALRNEKLFF; DNA: TGCGCCAGCAGCCCACAAGAGGCCCTTCGGAATGAAAAACTGTTTTTT
J: TRBJ1-1; D: NA; size: NA; V: TRBV7-9; CDR3: CASSHREAFF; DNA: TGTGCCAGCAGCCACAGGGAAGCTTTCTTT
J: TRBJ1-1; D: NA; size: NA; V: TRBV6-1; CDR3: CASSKDSFSLGGNMNTEAFF; DNA: TGTGCCAGCAGTAAAGACAGTTTTTCCTTAGGTGGAAACATGAACACTGAAGCTTTCTTT
J: TRBJ1-5; D: NA; size: few; V: TRBV2; CDR3: CASRQGDYQPQHF; DNA: TGTGCCAGCAGACAGGGAGACTATCAGCCCCAGCATTTT
J: TRBJ2-2; D: NA; size: few; V: TRBV24-1; CDR3: CATSDWGQSNTGELFF; DNA: TGTGCCACCAGTGATTGGGGGCAGTCGAACACCGGGGAGCTGTTTTTT
J: TRBJ1-3; D: NA; size: few; V: TRBV7-2; CDR3: CASSSTLTENTIYF; DNA: TGTGCCAGCAGCTCGACGTTAACTGAAAACACCATATATTTT
J: TRBJ1-2; D: NA; size: NA; V: TRBV5-6; CDR3: CASSLRGDEPYGYTF; DNA: TGTGCCAGCAGCTTGAGAGGGGACGAACCTTATGGCTACACCTTC
J: TRBJ1-6; D: TRBD1; size: NA; V: TRBV18; CDR3: CASSPSAGTVNSPLHF; DNA: TGTGCCAGCTCACCATCAGCCGGGACAGTTAATTCACCCCTCCACTTT
J: TRBJ2-1; D: NA; size: few; V: TRBV19; CDR3: CASSMNLGGAVAYNEQFF; DNA: TGTGCCAGTAGTATGAATTTGGGGGGCGCGGTAGCCTACAATGAGCAGTTCTTC
J: TRBJ2-3; D: NA; size: many; V: TRBV10-3; CDR3: CAIKNGGEDTQYF; DNA: TGTGCCATCAAAAACGGGGGAGAAGATACGCAGTATTTT
J: TRBJ1-6; D: TRBD1; size: few; V: TRBV9; CDR3: CASSPGQDNSPLHF; DNA: TGTGCCAGCAGCCCGGGACAGGATAATTCACCCCTCCACTTT
J: TRBJ1-1; D: NA; size: few; V: TRBV7-2; CDR3: CASSFWGMNTEAFF; DNA: TGTGCCAGCAGCTTCTGGGGCATGAACACTGAAGCTTTCTTT
J: TRBJ2-7; D: TRBD2; size: NA; V: TRBV2; CDR3: CASSPKSGLAEQYF; DNA: TGTGCCAGCAGTCCCAAGTCCGGACTAGCAGAGCAGTACTTC
J: TRBJ1-3; D: TRBD1; size: NA; V: TRBV7-9; CDR3: CASSRGQGNTIYF; DNA: TGTGCCAGCAGCCGGGGACAGGGGAACACCATATATTTT
J: TRBJ2-1; D: NA; size: NA; V: TRBV5-1; CDR3: CASRGFATYNEQFF; DNA: TGCGCCAGCAGAGGGTTTGCTACCTACAATGAGCAGTTCTTC
J: TRBJ2-4; D: NA; size: NA; V: TRBV21-1; CDR3: CASRNPGTARAKNIQYF; DNA: TGTGCCAGCAGGAACCCCGGGACGGCCCGGGCCAAAAACATTCAGTACTTC
J: TRBJ2-1; D: NA; size: few; V: TRBV12-3/TRBV12-4; CDR3: CASSLRENEQFF; DNA: TGTGCCAGCAGTTTGAGGGAGAATGAGCAGTTCTTC
J: TRBJ2-1; D: NA; size: NA; V: TRBV4-3; CDR3: CASSQDSRADNEQFF; DNA: TGCGCCAGCAGCCAAGATTCCAGGGCTGACAATGAGCAGTTCTTC
J: TRBJ1-2; D: NA; size: few; V: TRBV12-3/TRBV12-4; CDR3: CASSLSWGYGYTF; DNA: TGTGCCAGCAGTTTGTCTTGGGGCTATGGCTACACCTTC
J: TRBJ1-1; D: TRBD1; size: few; V: TRBV5-4; CDR3: CASSAGDRGSTEAFF; DNA: TGTGCCAGCAGCGCGGGAGACAGGGGCAGCACTGAAGCTTTCTTT
J: TRBJ1-1; D: TRBD1; size: NA; V: TRBV6-6; CDR3: CASRKDRDAFF; DNA: TGTGCCAGCAGAAAGGACAGGGATGCTTTCTTT
J: TRBJ1-1; D: NA; size: few; V: TRBV6-5; CDR3: CASSGGSANTEAFF; DNA: TGTGCCAGCAGTGGCGGGTCAGCGAACACTGAAGCTTTCTTT
J: TRBJ1-5; D: NA; size: NA; V: TRBV5-1; CDR3: CASSLAVDQPQHF; DNA: TGCGCCAGCAGCTTGGCCGTCGATCAGCCCCAGCATTTT
J: TRBJ1-6; D: NA; size: few; V: TRBV3-1; CDR3: CASSLLRGNNSPLHF; DNA: TGTGCCAGCAGCCTCCTCCGAGGGAATAATTCACCCCTCCACTTT
J: TRBJ1-1; D: NA; size: few; V: TRBV3-1; CDR3: CASSPGARGTEAFF; DNA: TGTGCCAGCAGCCCGGGGGCTCGGGGCACTGAAGCTTTCTTT
J: TRBJ2-5; D: NA; size: many; V: TRBV5-4; CDR3: CASSLGQMQETQYF; DNA: TGTGCCAGCAGCTTAGGCCAGATGCAAGAGACCCAGTACTTC
J: TRBJ1-1; D: TRBD1; size: NA; V: TRBV18; CDR3: CASSPMDRGLSEAFF; DNA: TGTGCCAGCTCACCCATGGACAGGGGGCTTTCTGAAGCTTTCTTT
J: TRBJ1-1; D: TRBD1; size: few; V: TRBV28; CDR3: CASSFSGTENTEAFF; DNA: TGTGCCAGCAGTTTTTCGGGGACAGAGAACACTGAAGCTTTCTTT
J: TRBJ2-1; D: TRBD2; size: few; V: TRBV5-4; CDR3: CASRETGGASYNEQFF; DNA: TGTGCCAGCAGGGAAACGGGGGGGGCCTCCTACAATGAGCAGTTCTTC
J: TRBJ1-6; D: TRBD1; size: many; V: TRBV6-2/TRBV6-3; CDR3: CAGGQNSPLHF; DNA: TGTGCCGGGGGACAGAATTCACCCCTCCACTTT
J: TRBJ2-7; D: NA; size: NA; V: TRBV7-8; CDR3: CASSSAIRNEQYF; DNA: TGTGCCAGCAGCTCTGCTATAAGGAACGAGCAGTACTTC
J: TRBJ2-6; D: NA; size: NA; V: TRBV5-1; CDR3: CASSLDGIGANVLTF; DNA: TGCGCCAGCAGCTTGGACGGGATTGGGGCCAACGTCCTGACTTTC
J: TRBJ1-2; D: NA; size: once; V: TRBV2; CDR3: CASYRPSDYSFLTGGYTF; DNA: TGTGCCAGCTATCGCCCTAGCGACTACTCCTTTTTAACGGGTGGCTACACCTTC
J: TRBJ2-1; D: TRBD2; size: few; V: TRBV11-2; CDR3: CASSSFWVISGRPRKDEQFF; DNA: TGTGCCAGCAGCTCCTTTTGGGTCATTAGCGGGAGGCCGCGCAAGGATGAGCAGTTCTTC